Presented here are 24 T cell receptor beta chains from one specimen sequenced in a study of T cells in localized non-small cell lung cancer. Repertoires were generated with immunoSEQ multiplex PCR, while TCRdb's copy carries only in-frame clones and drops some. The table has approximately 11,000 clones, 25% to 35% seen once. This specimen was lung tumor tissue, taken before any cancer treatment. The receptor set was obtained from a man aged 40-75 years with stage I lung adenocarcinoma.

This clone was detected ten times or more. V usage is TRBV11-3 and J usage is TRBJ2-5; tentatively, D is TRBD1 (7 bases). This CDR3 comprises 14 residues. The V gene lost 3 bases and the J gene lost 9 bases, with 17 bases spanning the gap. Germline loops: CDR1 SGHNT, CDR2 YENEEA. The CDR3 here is CASSFKGAGSPQYF. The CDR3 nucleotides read TGTGCCAGCAGCTTTAAGGGGGCCGGGAGCCCCCAGTACTTC.

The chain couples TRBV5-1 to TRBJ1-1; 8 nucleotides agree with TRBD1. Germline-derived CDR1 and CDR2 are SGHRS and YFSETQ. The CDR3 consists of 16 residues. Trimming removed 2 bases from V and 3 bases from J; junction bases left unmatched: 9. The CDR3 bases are TGCGCCAGCAGCTTACAGGGGGTCGGCCTGGACACTGAAGCTTTCTTT. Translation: CASSLQGVGLDTEAFF.

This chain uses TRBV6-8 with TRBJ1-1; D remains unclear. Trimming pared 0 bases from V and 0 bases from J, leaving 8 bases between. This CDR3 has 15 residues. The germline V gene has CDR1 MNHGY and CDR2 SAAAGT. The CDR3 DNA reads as TGTGCCAGCAGTTACTCTATAAATATGAACACTGAAGCTTTCTTT. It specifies CASSYSINMNTEAFF.

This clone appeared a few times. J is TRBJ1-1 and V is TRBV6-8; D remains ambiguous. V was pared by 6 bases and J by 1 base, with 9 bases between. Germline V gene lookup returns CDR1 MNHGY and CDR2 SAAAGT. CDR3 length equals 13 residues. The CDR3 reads CASRRESNTEAFF. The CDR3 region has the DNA TGTGCCAGCAGGAGGGAATCGAACACTGAAGCTTTCTTT.

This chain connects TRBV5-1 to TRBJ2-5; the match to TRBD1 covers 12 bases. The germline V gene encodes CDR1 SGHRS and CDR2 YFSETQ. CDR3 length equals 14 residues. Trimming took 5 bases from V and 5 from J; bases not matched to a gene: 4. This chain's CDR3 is CASRGTGGGETQYF. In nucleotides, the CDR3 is TGCGCCAGCAGGGGGACAGGGGGCGGTGAGACCCAGTACTTC.

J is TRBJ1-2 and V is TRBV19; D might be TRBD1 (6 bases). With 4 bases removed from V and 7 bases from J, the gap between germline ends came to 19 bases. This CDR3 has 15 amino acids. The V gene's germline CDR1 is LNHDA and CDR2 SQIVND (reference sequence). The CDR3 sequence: CASSTPPTGSPGYTF. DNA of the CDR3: TGTGCCAGTAGTACCCCCCCAACAGGGTCCCCTGGCTACACCTTC.

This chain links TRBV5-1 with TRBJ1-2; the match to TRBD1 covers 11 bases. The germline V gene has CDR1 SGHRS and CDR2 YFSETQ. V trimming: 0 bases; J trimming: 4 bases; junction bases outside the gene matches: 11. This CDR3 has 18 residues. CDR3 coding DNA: TGCGCCAGCAGCTTGGACGGGACAGGGGGATACCGCGTCTATGGCTACACCTTC. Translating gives CASSLDGTGGYRVYGYTF.

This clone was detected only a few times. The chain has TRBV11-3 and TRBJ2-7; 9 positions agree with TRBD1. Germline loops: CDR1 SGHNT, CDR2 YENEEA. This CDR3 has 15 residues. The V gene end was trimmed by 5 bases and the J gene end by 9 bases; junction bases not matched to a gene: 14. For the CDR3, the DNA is TGTGCCAGCAGCGGCCCTTGGGAGGGACAGGGCGCGCAGTACTTC. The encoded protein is CASSGPWEGQGAQYF.

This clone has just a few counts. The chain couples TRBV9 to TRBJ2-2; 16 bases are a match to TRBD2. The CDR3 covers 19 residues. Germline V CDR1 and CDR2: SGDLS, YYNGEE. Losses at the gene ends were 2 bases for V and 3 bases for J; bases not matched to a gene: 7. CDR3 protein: CASSVPGLAGGPDTGELFF. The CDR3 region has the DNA TGTGCCAGCAGCGTCCCGGGACTAGCGGGGGGGCCGGACACCGGGGAGCTGTTTTTT. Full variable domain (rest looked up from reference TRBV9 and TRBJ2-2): DSGVTQTPKHLITATGQRVTLRCSPRSGDLSVYWYQQSLDQGLQFLIQYYNGEERAKGNILERFSAQQFPDLHSELNLSSLELGDSALYFCASSVPGLAGGPDTGELFFGEGSRLTVL.

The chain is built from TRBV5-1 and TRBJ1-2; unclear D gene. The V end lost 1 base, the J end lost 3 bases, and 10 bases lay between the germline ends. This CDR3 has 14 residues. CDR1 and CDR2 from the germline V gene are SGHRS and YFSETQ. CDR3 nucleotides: TGCGCCAGCAGCTTGCTCACGCCCGACTATGGCTACACCTTC. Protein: CASSLLTPDYGYTF.

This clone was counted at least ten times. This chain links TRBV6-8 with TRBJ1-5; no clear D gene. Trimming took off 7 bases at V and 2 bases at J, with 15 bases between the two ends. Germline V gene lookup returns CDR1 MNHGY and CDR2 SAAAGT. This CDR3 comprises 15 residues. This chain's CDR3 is CASISGPYGNQPQHF. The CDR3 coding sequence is TGTGCCAGCATTTCGGGTCCCTACGGCAATCAGCCCCAGCATTTT.

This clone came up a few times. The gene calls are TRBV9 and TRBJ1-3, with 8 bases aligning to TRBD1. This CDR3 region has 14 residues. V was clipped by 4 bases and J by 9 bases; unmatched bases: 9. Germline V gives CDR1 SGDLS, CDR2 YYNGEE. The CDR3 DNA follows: TGTGCCAGCAGCCGCACAGGGGGAGGTACCACCATATATTTT. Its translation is CASSRTGGGTTIYF.

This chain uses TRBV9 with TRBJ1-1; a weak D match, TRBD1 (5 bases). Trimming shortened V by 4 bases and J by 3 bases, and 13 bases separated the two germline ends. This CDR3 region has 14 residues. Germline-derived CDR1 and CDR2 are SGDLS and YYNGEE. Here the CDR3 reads CASSTRTTDTEAFF. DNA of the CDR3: TGTGCCAGCAGCACTCGGACAACAGACACTGAAGCTTTCTTT.

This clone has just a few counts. For the CDR3, the DNA is TGTGCCAGCAGTGAAATGTACACTAGCACAGATACGCAGTATTTT. This encodes CASSEMYTSTDTQYF. V usage is TRBV2 and J usage is TRBJ2-3; D not resolved. Germline CDR1 reads SNHLY; CDR2 reads FYNNEI. This CDR3 is built from 15 residues. V gave up 2 bases and J gave up 0 bases, with 9 bases separating them.

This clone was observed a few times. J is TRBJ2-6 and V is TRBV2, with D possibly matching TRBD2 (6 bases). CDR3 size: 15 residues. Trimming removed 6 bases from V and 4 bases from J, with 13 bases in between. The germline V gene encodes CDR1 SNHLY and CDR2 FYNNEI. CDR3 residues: CASRRREAGANVLTF. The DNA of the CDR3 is TGTGCCAGCAGACGCAGGGAGGCCGGGGCCAACGTCCTGACTTTC.

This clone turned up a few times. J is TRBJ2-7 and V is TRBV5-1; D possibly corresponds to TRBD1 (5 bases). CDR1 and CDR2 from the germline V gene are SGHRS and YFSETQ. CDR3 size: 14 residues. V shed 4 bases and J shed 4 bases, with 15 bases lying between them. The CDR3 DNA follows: TGCGCCAGCAGCACCGACAGCTCTGGGTACGAGCAGTACTTC. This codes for CASSTDSSGYEQYF.

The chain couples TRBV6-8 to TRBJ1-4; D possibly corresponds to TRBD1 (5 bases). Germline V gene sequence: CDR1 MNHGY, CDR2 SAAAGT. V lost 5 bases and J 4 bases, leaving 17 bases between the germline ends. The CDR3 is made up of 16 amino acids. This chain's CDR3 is CASSAVWDGGNEKLFF. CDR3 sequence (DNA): TGTGCCAGCAGTGCAGTTTGGGACGGGGGTAATGAAAAACTGTTTTTT.

CDR3 sequence (DNA): TGTGCCAGTAGTACCAGACTAGCGGAAGAGACCCAGTACTTC. Its translation: CASSTRLAEETQYF. The V call is TRBV19, the J call TRBJ2-5; TRBD2 matches 9 bases. The trim removed 4 bases at V and 3 bases at J, leaving 3 bases unmatched. The length of the CDR3 is 14 residues. Germline CDR1 LNHDA, CDR2 SQIVND (reference sequence).

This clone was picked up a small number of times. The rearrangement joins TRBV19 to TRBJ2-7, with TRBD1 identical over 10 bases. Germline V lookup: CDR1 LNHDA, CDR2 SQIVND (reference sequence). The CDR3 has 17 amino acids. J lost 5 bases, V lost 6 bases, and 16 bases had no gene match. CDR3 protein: CASSPRVRQGAINEQYF. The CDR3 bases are TGTGCCAGTAGCCCTAGGGTGAGACAGGGGGCGATTAACGAGCAGTACTTC.

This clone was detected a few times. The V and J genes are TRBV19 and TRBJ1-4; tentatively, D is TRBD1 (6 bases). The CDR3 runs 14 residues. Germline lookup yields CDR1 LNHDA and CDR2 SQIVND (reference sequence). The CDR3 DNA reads TGTGCTTCCCAGAGGGGCAGGGGTCAGGAAAAACTGTTTTTT. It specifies CASQRGRGQEKLFF.

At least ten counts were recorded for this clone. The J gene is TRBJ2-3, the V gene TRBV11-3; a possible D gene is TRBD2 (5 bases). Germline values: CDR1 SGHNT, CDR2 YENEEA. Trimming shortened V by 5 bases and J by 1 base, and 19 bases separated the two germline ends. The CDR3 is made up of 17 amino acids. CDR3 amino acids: CASSPGVGMIGTDTQYF. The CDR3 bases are TGTGCCAGCAGCCCCGGGGTGGGGATGATCGGCACAGATACGCAGTATTTT.

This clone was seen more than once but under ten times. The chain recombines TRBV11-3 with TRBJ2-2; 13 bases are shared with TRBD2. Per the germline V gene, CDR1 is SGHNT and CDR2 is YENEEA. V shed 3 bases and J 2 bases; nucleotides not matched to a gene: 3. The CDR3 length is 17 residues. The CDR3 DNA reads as TGTGCCAGCAGCTTCAGGACTAGCGGGGGAAACACCGGGGAGCTGTTTTTT. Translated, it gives CASSFRTSGGNTGELFF.

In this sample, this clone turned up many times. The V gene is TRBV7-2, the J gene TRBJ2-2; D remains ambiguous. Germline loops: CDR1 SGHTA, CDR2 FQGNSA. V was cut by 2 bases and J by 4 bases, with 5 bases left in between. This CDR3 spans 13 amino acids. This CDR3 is CASSLFSTGELFF. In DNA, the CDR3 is TGTGCCAGCAGCTTATTTAGCACCGGGGAGCTGTTTTTT.

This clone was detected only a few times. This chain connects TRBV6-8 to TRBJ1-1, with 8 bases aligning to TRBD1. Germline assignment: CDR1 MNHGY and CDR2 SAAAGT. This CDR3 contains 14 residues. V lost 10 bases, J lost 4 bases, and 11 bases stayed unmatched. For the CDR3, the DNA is TGTGCCATTCTGAACCAGGGGGCGATCACTGAAGCTTTCTTT. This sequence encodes CAILNQGAITEAFF.